This TCR beta chain was retrieved from a study of cytomegalovirus exposure and HLA in healthy donors. It was with 60 Vbeta and 13 Jbeta primers that the PCR ran. The table came from immunoSEQ multiplex PCR; TCRdb's copy has only in-frame clones and leaves some out. The top ten clones hold about 7.8% of a sample with about 200,000 clones, 12% of them seen once. The CDR3 consists of 14 residues. The V gene lost 0 bases and the J gene lost 5 bases, with 10 bases spanning the gap. Germline-derived CDR1 and CDR2 are GTSNPN and SVGIG (reference sequence). Study observations and caveats: Reportedly, cytomegalovirus status was diagnosed with high sensitivity and specificity. Analyzed later, most CMV-associated TCR beta chains appeared HLA-restricted.

As to this clone: Its target is not known.

The material sequenced was PBMCs. The sequence was obtained from a man aged 45-65 years in good health and CMV-seropositive. This chain connects TRBV30 to TRBJ1-4; D is ambiguous. CDR3 region: CAWSVRAGNEKLFF. The CDR3 DNA sequence: TGTGCCTGGAGTGTGCGGGCTGGGAATGAAAAACTGTTTTTT.